These 29 T cell receptor beta chains share one sample of origin, sequenced in a study of cytomegalovirus exposure and HLA in healthy donors (dated by TCRdb to 2015 to 2018). The library was made by the immunoSEQ multiplex PCR assay. For the multiplex PCR, a mixture combining 60 forward primers for TCR Vbeta segments and 13 reverse primers for TCR Jbeta segments was used. Entries here come from immuneACCESS through TCRdb and include only in-frame sequences with V and J called. Some clones fail to appear in such tables; in the studies checked, an unresolved V gene covers under half of the shortfall, and the cause of the remainder is unknown. In this sample's table one finds 130,000 to 150,000 clones. Clones ranked in the top ten supply less than 3% of the sample. Sequencing input: PBMCs. The receptors stem from a man aged 40-55 years in good health and CMV-seronegative.

The rearrangement uses TRBV19 and TRBJ2-7; the D gene is possibly TRBD2 (6 bases). The ends were cut back, 5 bases at V and 0 bases at J, with 11 bases in the middle. Germline CDR1 reads LNHDA; CDR2 reads SQIVND (reference sequence). The CDR3 runs to 14 residues. In DNA form, the CDR3 reads TGTGCCAGTAGTGCCGCGGGACTCTCCTACGAGCAGTACTTC. Its protein product is CASSAAGLSYEQYF.

V is TRBV6-6 and J is TRBJ2-5; D is possibly TRBD1 (7 bases). Trimming shortened V by 7 bases and J by 5 bases, and 17 bases separated the two germline ends. Germline lookup yields CDR1 MNHNY and CDR2 SVGAGI (reference sequence). This CDR3 comprises 14 residues. The CDR3 protein is CASTASAQGETQYF. The DNA of the CDR3 is TGTGCCAGCACCGCTAGCGCACAGGGGGAGACCCAGTACTTC.

The chain combines TRBV7-2 with TRBJ1-1; 9 nucleotides align to TRBD1. The CDR3 totals 16 residues. Germline V gene lookup returns CDR1 SGHTA and CDR2 FQGNSA. V was pared by 0 bases and J by 4 bases, with 6 bases of the junction left unmatched. CDR3 sequence: CASSLARWTGVTEAFF. CDR3 nucleotides: TGTGCCAGCAGCTTAGCGCGGTGGACAGGGGTCACTGAAGCTTTCTTT. The full variable domain, rest sourced from reference TRBV7-2 and TRBJ1-1, is GAGVSQSPSNKVTEKGKDVELRCDPISGHTALYWYRQSLGQGLEFLIYFQGNSAPDKSGLPSDRFSAERTGGSVSTLTIQRTQQEDSAVYLCASSLARWTGVTEAFFGQGTRLTVV.

The chain combines TRBV27 with TRBJ1-1; D is unresolved. CDR3 length equals 12 residues. Trimming cost V 5 bases and J 2 bases, with 6 bases left between them. CDR1 is MNHEY, CDR2 SMNVEV, per germline (reference sequence). In nucleotides, the CDR3 is TGTGCCAGCAGTAGAGTCAACACTGAAGCTTTCTTT. Amino acid sequence: CASSRVNTEAFF.

The gene calls are TRBV7-6 and TRBJ2-3; 9 nucleotides align to TRBD1. The CDR3 is 15 amino acids. In germline, CDR1 is SGHVS, CDR2 FNYEAQ. After removal of 3 bases from V and 3 bases from J, the junction contained 4 bases not matched to a gene. CDR3 sequence reads: CASSLGQGPTDTQYF. The CDR3 coding sequence is TGTGCCAGCAGCTTGGGACAGGGTCCAACAGATACGCAGTATTTT.

The chain has TRBV10-3 and TRBJ1-4; no definite D call. The CDR3 length is 14 residues. V gave up 4 bases and J gave up 5 bases, with 11 bases separating them. Germline V gene sequence: CDR1 ENHRY, CDR2 SYGVKD. This CDR3 reads CAISGAGKNEKLFF. The CDR3 nucleotides read TGTGCCATCAGTGGGGCAGGAAAGAATGAAAAACTGTTTTTT.

The CDR3 protein is CASSLSSGQGKQPQHF. CDR3 sequence (DNA): TGTGCCAGCAGTTTATCCTCGGGACAGGGTAAACAGCCCCAGCATTTT. The chain uses TRBV28 and TRBJ1-5; TRBD1 aligns across 9 bases. The CDR3 contains 16 residues. CDR1 and CDR2 (germline): MDHEN, SYDVKM. Germline trimming cut 1 base from V and 7 bases from J; bases unmatched to any gene: 8.

The rearrangement joins TRBV7-8 to TRBJ2-5; the match to TRBD2 covers 7 bases. In germline, CDR1 is SGHVS, CDR2 FQNEAQ. J lost 4 bases, V lost 0 bases, and 8 bases had no gene match. This CDR3 has 16 residues. The DNA of the CDR3 is TGTGCCAGCAGCTTAGCGTCGCGGGGGATTTTAGAGACCCAGTACTTC. Residues: CASSLASRGILETQYF.

J is TRBJ1-4 and V is TRBV10-3; TRBD1 is a possible D gene (5 bases). The CDR3 contains 13 residues. From germline, CDR1 is ENHRY and CDR2 SYGVKD. V lost 7 bases and J lost 8, with 14 bases in between. This CDR3 reads CAIMAGGDEKLFF. The DNA of the CDR3 is TGTGCCATCATGGCAGGCGGGGACGAAAAACTGTTTTTT.

The V gene is TRBV4-2, the J gene TRBJ2-5, with 7 positions matching TRBD2. CDR1 and CDR2 (germline): LGHNA, YNFKEQ. CDR3 length: 16 residues. J gave up 2 bases and V 4 bases, and 10 bases lay outside the gene matches. The CDR3 nucleotides read TGTGCCAGCAGCCCCGGGGAGGGTTTAGGACAAGAGACCCAGTACTTC. It is translated as CASSPGEGLGQETQYF.

V is TRBV2 and J is TRBJ2-5; tentative D call: TRBD2 (6 bases). Trimming took off 4 bases at V and 4 bases at J, with 16 bases between the two ends. The CDR3 has 15 amino acids. Germline V gives CDR1 SNHLY, CDR2 FYNNEI. In DNA, the CDR3 is TGTGCCAGCAGTGTCATGGGGGGTCCTCGAGAGACCCAGTACTTC. Translating it yields CASSVMGGPRETQYF.

J is TRBJ2-1 and V is TRBV6-5; D not certain. This CDR3 has 14 residues. Germline CDR1 reads MNHEY; CDR2 reads SVGAGI. The V end was cut by 6 bases, the J end by 4 bases, with 13 bases between. The CDR3 loop reads CASRANTDYNEQFF. CDR3 DNA sequence: TGTGCCAGCAGGGCTAATACAGATTACAATGAGCAGTTCTTC.

The J gene is TRBJ2-3, the V gene TRBV19, with a possible D match to TRBD1 (5 bases). CDR3 size: 15 residues. From germline, CDR1 is LNHDA and CDR2 SQIVND (reference sequence). V was cut by 3 bases and J by 6 bases, with 16 bases left in between. CDR3: CASSIAGGAGDTQYF. CDR3 nucleotides: TGTGCCAGTAGTATCGCTGGTGGGGCAGGGGATACGCAGTATTTT.

The genes are TRBV4-3 and TRBJ1-1, with 7 bases that match TRBD1. The CDR3 spans 15 residues. Unmatched junction bases numbered 8, after V lost 4 bases and J lost 3 bases. Germline CDR1 reads LGHNA; CDR2 reads YSLEER. The CDR3 sequence: CASSRGQAEDTEAFF. CDR3 sequence (DNA): TGCGCCAGCAGCCGTGGACAGGCCGAGGACACTGAAGCTTTCTTT.

The V gene is TRBV7-2, the J gene TRBJ1-5, with D uncertain. There are 16 residues in the CDR3. Per germline, CDR1 SGHTA and CDR2 FQGNSA. Trimming removed 5 bases at V and 6 bases at J, with 20 bases between. This CDR3 reads CASSRSTGLVGQPQHF. The CDR3 DNA reads TGTGCCAGCAGCCGATCCACCGGGTTAGTGGGTCAGCCCCAGCATTTT. Full variable domain (outside the CDR3, taken from reference TRBV7-2 and TRBJ1-5): GAGVSQSPSNKVTEKGKDVELRCDPISGHTALYWYRQSLGQGLEFLIYFQGNSAPDKSGLPSDRFSAERTGGSVSTLTIQRTQQEDSAVYLCASSRSTGLVGQPQHFGDGTRLSIL.

The V call is TRBV5-6, the J call TRBJ1-2; TRBD1 agrees at 10 bases. Germline assignment: CDR1 SGHDT and CDR2 YYEEEE. The CDR3 consists of 14 residues. Germline trimming cut 4 bases from V and 7 bases from J; bases unmatched to any gene: 7. The CDR3 here is CASSLGQGVSGYTF. The CDR3 DNA reads TGTGCCAGCAGCCTTGGACAGGGGGTCTCTGGCTACACCTTC.

The chain has TRBV21-1 and TRBJ1-6; the DNA was not compared with TRBD1, the D call given in the table. TRBV21-1 is described as a pseudogene. The CDR3 consists of 13 residues. The CDR3 region has the DNA TGTGCCAGCAGAAGTGACAGGAGTTCACCCCTCCACTTT. This gives the protein CASRSDRSSPLHF.

The chain couples TRBV5-4 to TRBJ2-1; 8 bases match TRBD2. Germline trimming cut 3 bases from V and 6 bases from J; bases unmatched to any gene: 11. The CDR3 length is 16 residues. The germline V gene encodes CDR1 SGHNT and CDR2 YYREEE (reference sequence). In DNA form, the CDR3 reads TGTGCCAGCAGCTCCCCGGGCGGGGGGACCTTCAATGAGCAGTTCTTC. It specifies CASSSPGGGTFNEQFF.

The chain couples TRBV6-6 to TRBJ2-5; a weak D match, TRBD1 (5 bases). The CDR3 length is 12 residues. V dropped 4 bases and J dropped 12 bases, with 15 bases sitting between them. CDR1 is MNHNY, CDR2 SVGAGI, per germline (reference sequence). The CDR3 loop reads CASSFPTEDKYF. CDR3 nucleotides: TGTGCCAGCAGTTTCCCGACAGAGGACAAGTACTTC.

The chain carries TRBV4-1 and TRBJ1-2; TRBD1 agrees at 10 bases. The germline V gene has CDR1 MGHRA and CDR2 YSYEKL. J lost 3 bases, V lost 3 bases, and 1 base had no gene match. This CDR3 is 14 amino acids long. Here the CDR3 reads CASSQDRGDYGYTF. The CDR3, as DNA: TGCGCCAGCAGCCAGGACAGGGGGGACTATGGCTACACCTTC.

V and J are TRBV5-4 and TRBJ1-1, with D perhaps matching TRBD1 (6 bases). The CDR3 covers 16 residues. Germline V CDR1 and CDR2: SGHNT, YYREEE (reference sequence). Between the trimmed V and J ends, which lost 4 bases and 4 bases, there was a span of 20 bases. The CDR3: CASSPDGGRIGTEAFF. CDR3 nucleotide sequence: TGTGCCAGCAGCCCGGACGGGGGGCGCATTGGCACTGAAGCTTTCTTT.

The V gene is TRBV2, the J gene TRBJ1-1; 8 nucleotides agree with TRBD1. The CDR3 is 14 amino acids. Germline values: CDR1 SNHLY, CDR2 FYNNEI. V trimming: 4 bases; J trimming: 6 bases; junction bases outside the gene matches: 7. This chain's CDR3 is CASSGGTGYAEAFF. DNA for the CDR3: TGTGCCAGCAGTGGGGGGACAGGTTATGCTGAAGCTTTCTTT. The entire variable domain, with the rest obtained from reference TRBV2 and TRBJ1-1, is as follows: EPEVTQTPSHQVTQMGQEVILRCVPISNHLYFYWYRQILGQKVEFLVSFYNNEISEKSEIFDDQFSVERPDGSNFTLKIRSTKLEDSAMYFCASSGGTGYAEAFFGQGTRLTVV.

The chain joins TRBV6-1 to TRBJ2-6, with D tentatively TRBD1 (6 bases). This CDR3 has 15 residues. The V and J ends lost 7 bases and 2 bases respectively, with 12 bases between them. Germline assignment: CDR1 MNHNS and CDR2 SASEGT. DNA for the CDR3: TGTGCCAGCAATACAGGGACGGCTGGGGCCAACGTCCTGACTTTC. Its protein is CASNTGTAGANVLTF.

The chain is built from TRBV7-2 and TRBJ2-7; possible D gene TRBD2, 5 bases. This CDR3 comprises 13 residues. Germline-derived CDR1 and CDR2 are SGHTA and FQGNSA. Trimming left V 1 base short and J 6 bases short, with 10 bases between. This CDR3 is CASSLEAEGEQYF. In DNA form, the CDR3 reads TGTGCCAGCAGCTTAGAGGCAGAGGGCGAGCAGTACTTC.

The chain employs TRBV2 and TRBJ2-3; 7 nucleotides line up with TRBD2. The CDR3 consists of 12 residues. The germline V gene has CDR1 SNHLY and CDR2 FYNNEI. Trimming took 1 base from V and 14 from J; bases not matched to a gene: 6. CDR3 DNA sequence: TGTGCCAGCAGTGAAGGACTAGCCGCCACGTATTTT. Protein product: CASSEGLAATYF.

This chain joins TRBV5-1 and TRBJ1-2; D gene unclear. V gave up 6 bases and J gave up 2 bases, with 14 bases separating them. The length of the CDR3 is 14 residues. CDR1 is SGHRS and CDR2 is YFSETQ in the germline V gene. The CDR3 protein is CASTPTGFNYGYTF. In DNA form, the CDR3 reads TGCGCCAGCACACCGACGGGGTTCAACTATGGCTACACCTTC.

The chain combines TRBV5-1 with TRBJ2-7; the D is unclear. The CDR3 sequence is 13 residues long. Trimming shortened V by 3 bases and J by 7 bases, and 14 bases separated the two germline ends. Germline-derived CDR1 and CDR2 are SGHRS and YFSETQ. The CDR3 protein is CASSSLTGWEQYF. Written as DNA, the CDR3 is TGCGCCAGCAGCTCACTCACCGGGTGGGAGCAGTACTTC.

J is TRBJ2-5 and V is TRBV7-9, with a possible D match to TRBD2 (6 bases). The CDR3 has 12 residues. Trimming removed 2 bases at V and 11 bases at J, with 12 bases between. The V gene's germline CDR1 is SEHNR and CDR2 FQNEAQ (reference sequence). The CDR3 bases are TGTGCCAGCAGCTTACAAGGCGGGGAGCAGTACTTC. It encodes CASSLQGGEQYF.

Concerning this clone: Compared with germline, one end of the junction differs, possibly owing to a read error. Other DNA variants within this sample encode the same CDR3. The rearrangement joins TRBV18 to TRBJ1-1, with D hard to call. Germline V gene sequence: CDR1 KGHSH, CDR2 LQKENI. There are 12 residues in the CDR3. This CDR3 reads CASSPLNTEAFF. CDR3 DNA sequence: TGTGCCAGCTCACCCCTGAACACCGAAGCTTTCTTT.